The sequence of this T cell receptor (beta chain) was determined in a study of Graves' ophthalmopathy and Graves' hyperthyroidism (dated by TCRdb to 2016 to 2018). For context, the study as a whole: Peripheral blood was collected before any treatment was given, at the time of initial diagnosis. In over 5 hyperthyroidism patients, the T-cell repertoire of thyroid tissue was compared with the T-cell repertoire of blood. In total, 135 blood samples were TCR-sequenced: under 45 ophthalmopathy, around 75 hyperthyroidism and roughly 17 hyperthyroidism-to-ophthalmopathy patients. An independent validation cohort comprised roughly 20 hyperthyroidism patients and around 16 patients who later progressed from hyperthyroidism to ophthalmopathy. A discovery set of 95 to 100 patients (43 ophthalmopathy, just over 55 stable hyperthyroidism) was enrolled to explore V-J signatures distinguishing ophthalmopathy from hyperthyroidism. Once sampling was done, hyperthyroidism patients were given methimazole at a starting dose of 30 mg daily, while ophthalmopathy patients were given high-dose intravenous methylprednisolone. To tell Graves' ophthalmopathy apart from Graves' hyperthyroidism, and to predict which patients would progress to ophthalmopathy, the study relied on TCR beta repertoire signatures. Study-level results and caveats: In cross-validation, the 13-signature model distinguished ophthalmopathy from stable hyperthyroidism with just over 85% sensitivity and over 81% specificity, while in the test set the corresponding values were roughly 80% and 75%. In validation, the model predicted ophthalmopathy progression with more than 70% sensitivity and 72.22% specificity; eleven to twelve predicted patients were CT-confirmed with GO in a median of about 7.1 months. Most expanded thyroid clonotypes with frequency above 0.001 were also detected in blood, suggesting blood repertoires may reflect the thyroid immune response. Sample size was not statistically predetermined, and group allocation was not concealed from the investigators.

For repertoire sequencing, the TCR beta CDR3 regions were amplified from RNA transcripts. A first-round RT-PCR used HTBI primers with the Qiagen OneStep RT-PCR kit, followed by a second-round multiplex PCR, size selection and purification. Libraries were sequenced on an Illumina HiSeq2000 using paired-end 100 bp reads. The study's processing was this. SOAPnuke was used to process the reads, removing any read that contained adapters or uncalled bases, had a mean Phred below 15, or lacked an exact match to the constant primer or identifier. COPE v1.2.5 was used to merge high-quality paired reads. Clonotypes were defined as unique nucleotide sequences and were aligned to IMGT TRB V, D and J references using MiTCR v1.1. The analysis was limited to V-J combinations with a frequency above 0.0001, which together covered 99.2% of repertoires. A TCR clonal expansion and chaos score per V-J combination was defined as the ratio of F50 clonal expansion to chaos observed in the TCRdist matrix. Welch's t-statistics and random forest were used to reduce features to about 13 V-J combinations, which were fed into a naive Bayes classifier. The similarity between thyroid and blood repertoires was quantified using the Morisita-Horn index. TCRdb trimmed the raw reads at Q25, called clones with MiXCR and kept productive beta chains. Each entry is one CDR3 protein sequence, shown with its most common DNA and genes. TCRdb, rather than the study authors, made the V and J calls. A total of hundreds of thousands of distinct CDR3 sequences appear in this sample, 35% to 45% of them only once. The ten largest clones take up over 2.5% of the sample.

Patients with ophthalmopathy had moderately to severely active disease, with a Clinical Activity Score of 3 or more, a NOSPECS grade of 4 or more, and a disease duration of less than 3 months. Patients were excluded if they had other autoimmune diseases, uncontrolled infections, pregnancy or lactation. Clinical symptoms, serum thyroxine, TRAb, thyroid ultrasound and orbital computed tomography were used for diagnosis. Using Ficoll-Paque density gradient centrifugation, PBMCs were isolated from roughly 9.2 ml of fresh peripheral blood. Total RNA was extracted using Trizol reagent, and RNA quality was checked on an Agilent 2100 Bioanalyzer. In the case of this clonotype: Its antigen is unknown. A much larger clonotype is one base distant, so this may be a read error.

The specimen was peripheral blood. This sequence was found in an adult man with Graves' ophthalmopathy.

Read as DNA, the sequence is TGTGCCAGCAGCCAACGCGGAACGAACACTGAAGCTTTCTTT. The encoded protein is CASSQRGTNTEAFF. The rearrangement combines TRBV11-2 with TRBJ1-1, with an unclear D gene assignment. The germline V gene gives CDR1 as SGHAT and CDR2 as FQNNGV. V and J are truncated by 5 bases and 1 base respectively, leaving an intervening sequence of 11 bases. From the cysteine through the phenylalanine, the CDR3 covers 14 amino acids. Kept here is only the CDR3 DNA, which spans 42 bases and is read in frame from base 1.